One and the same sample provided the 20 T cell receptor beta chains below, sequenced in a study of PD-1 blockade in classical Hodgkin lymphoma. Time point: cycle 4 day 1 (C4D1), after 5 to 7 weeks of nivolumab. Exposure to brentuximab vedotin varied, and each patient had relapsed following autologous stem cell transplantation. Thawed PBMCs were subjected to magnetic negative selection, which yielded isolated CD8+ T cells. Produced via immunoSEQ multiplex PCR; TCRdb's table is partial and in-frame only. The data contain approximately 11,000 clones, approximately 81% of them singletons. The sample in question was CD8+ T cells from blood, obtained before the fourth cycle of nivolumab. All receptors derive from a human donor with classical Hodgkin lymphoma. The donor label of this sample is uncertain.

The chain recombines TRBV11-2 with TRBJ2-7, with 7 nucleotides matching TRBD2. CDR1 SGHAT and CDR2 FQNNGV come from the germline V gene. The trim removed 1 base at V and 4 bases at J, leaving 4 bases unmatched. The CDR3 has 14 residues. The CDR3 DNA follows: TGTGCCAGCAGCTTAGGGCGGGAGTGGTACGAGCAGTACTTC. It encodes CASSLGREWYEQYF. The full variable domain, rest sourced from reference TRBV11-2 and TRBJ2-7, is EAGVAQSPRYKIIEKRQSVAFWCNPISGHATLYWYQQILGQGPKLLIQFQNNGVVDDSQLPKDRFSAERLKGVDSTLKIQPAKLEDSAVYLCASSLGREWYEQYFGPGTRLTVT.

The J gene is TRBJ1-1, the V gene TRBV7-9; D unclear. V lost 6 bases, J lost 5 bases, and 13 bases lay in between. Germline V gene sequence: CDR1 SEHNR, CDR2 FQNEAQ (reference sequence). This CDR3 region has 13 residues. The CDR3 nucleotides read TGTGCCAGCAGTCCGATCAGGAAGACTGAAGCTTTCTTT. Protein: CASSPIRKTEAFF.

The genes are TRBV2 and TRBJ2-1, with 11 bases aligning to TRBD2. This CDR3 region has 18 residues. J gave up 5 bases and V 7 bases, and 16 bases lay outside the gene matches. Germline CDR1 reads SNHLY; CDR2 reads FYNNEI. CDR3 DNA: TGTGCCAGCACCGGGACTAGCGGCAGGAACTTTTCCCACAATGAGCAGTTCTTC. This sequence encodes CASTGTSGRNFSHNEQFF.

The sample holds a few counts of this clone. The chain combines TRBV27 with TRBJ2-7; D is ambiguous. The CDR3 runs to 12 residues. The V gene's germline CDR1 is MNHEY and CDR2 SMNVEV (reference sequence). Trimming removed 4 bases from V and 7 bases from J, with 11 bases in between. CDR3 amino acids: CASSSYESEQYF. DNA for the CDR3: TGTGCCAGCAGTTCGTACGAGAGTGAGCAGTACTTC.

V is TRBV7-9 and J is TRBJ2-5; TRBD2 aligns across 10 bases. Germline V gives CDR1 SEHNR, CDR2 FQNEAQ (reference sequence). The V and J ends lost 8 bases and 4 bases, in that order; junction bases with no gene match: 4. This CDR3 comprises 13 residues. The CDR3 spells CASEREGRETQYF. CDR3 DNA sequence: TGTGCCAGCGAGCGGGAGGGCCGAGAGACCCAGTACTTC. Using reference TRBV7-9 and TRBJ2-5 for the parts outside the CDR3, the full variable domain is DTGVSQNPRHKITKRGQNVTFRCDPISEHNRLYWYRQTLGQGPEFLTYFQNEAQLEKSRLLSDRFSAERPKGSFSTLEIQRTEQGDSAMYLCASEREGRETQYFGPGTRLLVL.

The chain joins TRBV11-2 to TRBJ1-1, with D uncertain. The CDR3 length is 15 residues. From germline, CDR1 is SGHAT and CDR2 FQNNGV. The V end was cut by 5 bases, the J end by 1 base, with 14 bases between. The CDR3 DNA sequence: TGTGCCAGCAGCCCCGGGTTCGGTGGGAACACTGAAGCTTTCTTT. This translates into CASSPGFGGNTEAFF.

The rearrangement uses TRBV5-8 and TRBJ2-7; 9 nucleotides match TRBD1. Trimming at V came to 4 bases and at J to 2 bases, leaving 4 bases not matched to a gene. The CDR3 extends over 14 amino acids. Germline V gene data show CDR1 as SGHTS and CDR2 as YDEGEE. This chain's CDR3 is CASSAGQGAYEQYF. In DNA, the CDR3 is TGTGCCAGCAGCGCGGGACAGGGTGCCTACGAGCAGTACTTC.

In its sample, this clone was seen once. The chain joins TRBV25-1 to TRBJ2-1; 7 nucleotides agree with TRBD1. CDR3 length: 12 residues. Unmatched junction bases numbered 1, after V lost 4 bases and J lost 7 bases. Germline CDR1 is MGHDK and CDR2 is SYGVNS. CDR3 bases: TGTGCCAGCAGTGCACAGGGGAATGAGCAGTTCTTC. Protein product: CASSAQGNEQFF. The full variable domain, with the rest looked up from reference TRBV25-1 and TRBJ2-1, is EADIYQTPRYLVIGTGKKITLECSQTMGHDKMYWYQQDPGMELHLIHYSYGVNSTEKGDLSSESTVSRIRTEHFPLTLESARPSHTSQYLCASSAQGNEQFFGPGTRLTVL.

This clone was counted between two and nine times. This sequence joins TRBV28 and TRBJ1-1; D is unclear. Germline V lookup: CDR1 MDHEN, CDR2 SYDVKM. The CDR3 spans 13 residues. The V and J ends lost 6 bases and 3 bases respectively, with 11 bases between them. For the CDR3, the DNA is TGTGCCAGCAGGTATTGGGGAGACACTGAAGCTTTCTTT. It is translated as CASRYWGDTEAFF.

The chain has TRBV25-1 and TRBJ1-1; TRBD1 aligns across 9 bases. V dropped 8 bases and J dropped 3; count of bases not matched to a gene: 10. The CDR3 is made up of 15 amino acids. Germline V CDR1 and CDR2: MGHDK, SYGVNS. CDR3 sequence: CASSTPGQGDTEAFF. In nucleotides, the CDR3 is TGTGCCAGCTCAACTCCGGGACAGGGTGACACTGAAGCTTTCTTT.

The V gene is TRBV4-1, the J gene TRBJ1-1, with D perhaps matching TRBD1 (5 bases). The CDR3 covers 15 residues. The V gene lost 3 bases and the J gene lost 2 bases, with 13 bases spanning the gap. Germline V gives CDR1 MGHRA, CDR2 YSYEKL. This chain's CDR3 is CASSQRIGANTEAFF. DNA for the CDR3: TGCGCCAGCAGCCAGAGGATAGGGGCTAACACTGAAGCTTTCTTT.

The V call is TRBV5-1, the J call TRBJ2-6, with D unclear. This CDR3 has 15 amino acids. From germline, CDR1 is SGHRS and CDR2 YFSETQ. V gave up 5 bases and J gave up 0 bases, with 9 bases separating them. CDR3 protein: CASSDVSSGANVLTF. The CDR3 DNA follows: TGCGCCAGCAGTGATGTGAGCTCTGGGGCCAACGTCCTGACTTTC.

This chain links TRBV11-2 with TRBJ2-7, with D maybe TRBD2 (6 bases). The CDR3 loop spans 14 amino acids. Germline CDR1 is SGHAT and CDR2 is FQNNGV. Trimming took 5 bases from V and 2 from J, leaving 13 bases between them. CDR3 loop: CASSPGLSTYEQYF. In DNA form, the CDR3 reads TGTGCCAGCAGCCCAGGACTATCTACCTACGAGCAGTACTTC.

CDR3 DNA sequence: TGTGCCACCCAAACTAGCGCCGCGGCGGGGCAGTTCTTC. Its protein is CATQTSAAAGQFF. The rearrangement joins TRBV7-9 to TRBJ2-1; 7 nucleotides match TRBD2. Germline lookup yields CDR1 SEHNR and CDR2 FQNEAQ (reference sequence). V lost 10 bases to trimming and J lost 12 bases; unmatched junction nucleotides: 15. The CDR3 contains 13 residues.

This clone was detected once. V is TRBV18 and J is TRBJ2-1, with D tentatively TRBD2 (6 bases). The germline V gene encodes CDR1 KGHSH and CDR2 LQKENI. This CDR3 has 14 amino acids. V was shortened by 5 bases and J by 8 bases, with 16 bases between the two germline ends. The CDR3 reads CASSAPGLGDEQFF. The DNA of the CDR3 is TGTGCCAGCTCAGCCCCGGGACTGGGTGATGAGCAGTTCTTC.

This clone was picked up a small number of times. The CDR3 DNA is TGTGCCAGCAGCGTAGGTAGTATGGAGGGGAACTATGGCTACACCTTC. This sequence encodes CASSVGSMEGNYGYTF. V usage is TRBV9 and J usage is TRBJ1-2; TRBD1 is a possible D gene (5 bases). V lost 0 bases and J 2 bases, leaving 14 bases between the germline ends. CDR1 SGDLS and CDR2 YYNGEE come from the germline V gene. The CDR3 has 16 amino acids. Full variable domain (missing parts from reference TRBV9 and TRBJ1-2): DSGVTQTPKHLITATGQRVTLRCSPRSGDLSVYWYQQSLDQGLQFLIQYYNGEERAKGNILERFSAQQFPDLHSELNLSSLELGDSALYFCASSVGSMEGNYGYTFGSGTRLTVV.

The genes are TRBV11-2 and TRBJ2-7; D gene uncertain. V was pared by 1 base and J by 1 base, with 11 bases between. CDR1 is SGHAT, CDR2 FQNNGV, per germline. This CDR3 region has 15 residues. CDR3 coding DNA: TGTGCCAGCAGCTTAGTCAGTCTAACATCCTACGAGCAGTACTTC. It encodes CASSLVSLTSYEQYF.

The rearrangement uses TRBV27 and TRBJ1-3; D unresolved. CDR3 length: 16 residues. Trimming took 0 bases from V and 0 from J, leaving 9 bases between them. From germline, CDR1 is MNHEY and CDR2 SMNVEV (reference sequence). CDR3 nucleotides: TGTGCCAGCAGTTTATCGGAGGCCGACTCTGGAAACACCATATATTTT. As protein: CASSLSEADSGNTIYF.

The gene calls are TRBV29-1 and TRBJ2-3; D may match TRBD1 or TRBD2 (5 bases each). Trimming stripped 7 bases from V and 5 bases from J, with 16 bases between. CDR3 size: 13 residues. CDR1 and CDR2 (germline): SQVTM, ANQGSEA. Here the CDR3 DNA reads TGCAGCGGTCGGGACCCACCCGAAGATACGCAGTATTTT. It codes for CSGRDPPEDTQYF.

The chain recombines TRBV28 with TRBJ2-2; no reliable D call. The CDR3 is 15 amino acids. Germline V gene data show CDR1 as MDHEN and CDR2 as SYDVKM. V was clipped by 1 base and J by 6 bases, with 12 bases between them. The CDR3 nucleotides read TGTGCCAGCAGTTTATCGATGGTCACAGCCGGGGAGCTGTTTTTT. It translates to CASSLSMVTAGELFF.